Included here is one TCR beta chain sequence, with context. One end of the junction varies from germline; a read error may be responsible. These data belong to a study of cytomegalovirus exposure and HLA in healthy donors. Study in general: Per a later analysis, the approximately 690 first-cohort and 120 validation repertoires shared one platform.

Germline values: CDR1 SSHAT, CDR2 FNYEAQ (reference sequence). The CDR3 spans 14 residues. The table came from immunoSEQ multiplex PCR; TCRdb's copy has only in-frame clones and leaves some out. The data contain some 160,000 clones, around 89% of them seen just once; the ten biggest clones take up about 2.7%. Sequencing was performed on PBMCs. V gene TRBV7-7 combines with J gene TRBJ2-3, with 9 bases matching TRBD1. The receptor was derived from a man younger than 30 in good health and CMV-seronegative. The CDR3 DNA is TGTGCTAGCAGCTTAGGACAGGGGTCAGATACGCAGTATTTT. It encodes CASSLGQGSDTQYF. Full variable domain (remainder filled in from reference TRBV7-7 and TRBJ2-3): GAGVSQSPRYKVTKRGQDVTLRCDPISSHATLYWYQQALGQGPEFLTYFNYEAQPDKSGLPSDRFSAERPEGSISTLTIQRTEQRDSAMYRCASSLGQGSDTQYFGPGTRLTVL.